This T cell receptor beta chain originates from a study of siplizumab effects on memory and regulatory T cells. Produced via immunoSEQ multiplex PCR; TCRdb's table is partial and in-frame only. The sample lists 99,000 or so clones, just over 90% seen once, with 0.32% in the top ten. Trimming left V 6 bases short and J 5 bases short, with 11 bases between. Germline V gene data show CDR1 as ENHRY and CDR2 as SYGVKD. The CDR3 extends over 13 amino acids. Study-wide results and limits: Apparently key alloresponse contributors, naive T cells also seemed more diverse than memory cells.

Comment on this clone: Antigen unknown.

Sequenced: CD4+ T cells sorted from blood. The V call is TRBV10-3, the J call TRBJ2-1; D ambiguous. The clonotype was recovered from a human donor in good health. The CDR3 DNA sequence: TGTGCCATCAGAAGCGACAAGGACAATGAGCAGTTCTTC. This codes for CAIRSDKDNEQFF.